The subject of this entry is one TCR beta chain. This clone has just one count. What this receptor recognizes is not known. There are no base qualities to consult, and no much larger clone falls within one base. This entry is derived from a study of blood T cell repertoires in COVID-19 (TCRdb year 2020). Background on the whole study: Samples from collaborators originated in the United States, Italy and Spain and spanned both the acute and convalescent phases of COVID-19. The prospective study material was composed of cDNA or gDNA derived from T cells, B-cell-depleted T cells, or PBMCs. Deeply sampled blood TCRbeta repertoires from subjects exposed to, actively infected with, or recovered from COVID-19 were included in the dataset. A freely available public database, intended as a resource for researchers studying the immune response to SARS-CoV-2, is where the repertoires were released. The samples were drawn from two sources: the first 160 participants of the ongoing ImmuneRACE study, and 1,200 or so subjects contributed by 6 global collaborators. Sample metadata almost always included a de-identified subject ID, COVID-19 status, age in years and sex. Where HLA class I and class II types were available, the types were taken from metadata supplied by the sample provider, not from assay-based typing. General study outcomes and caveats: The quantity of clinical and demographic metadata differed by source and by participant and was supplied without curation.

The collaborating institutions used their own protocols to collect whole blood in K2EDTA tubes. For TCRbeta analysis, collaborators shipped samples in one of three forms: frozen whole blood, isolated PBMCs, or DNA extracted from either of those sample types. The immunoSEQ Assay, a bias-controlled multiplex PCR, was used to amplify TCRbeta CDR3 regions from genomic DNA. The original methods were these. The number of nucleated cells in each sample was estimated by amplification of reference gene primers within the assay. Sequence reads were collapsed and filtered to measure the absolute abundance of every unique TCRbeta CDR3 rearrangement. For each sample, productive Simpson clonality was calculated by taking the square root of Simpson's diversity index across productive rearrangements. Sourced from immuneACCESS, this table was stored by TCRdb with only in-frame sequences that have V and J called. A share of the clones is absent; for the studies checked, an unresolved V gene accounts for under half, and the remainder has no known explanation. The D gene and trimming were derived from the DNA, and the V and J assignments and clone size from that table. The sample includes about 240,000 clones, with about 68% observed a single time. More than 2.5% of the sample rests with the top ten.

From cysteine to phenylalanine, the CDR3 is 16 amino acids long. Only CDR3 DNA remains: 48 bases, in frame from the first base. Taken from the germline V gene (reference sequence), the CDR1 and CDR2 loops are LNHDA and SQIVND. V and J are truncated by 5 bases and 7 bases respectively, leaving an intervening sequence of 22 bases. Here the chain combines TRBV19 and TRBJ2-3, and the D gene may be TRBD2, 6 bases matching. This TCR was recovered from a woman older than 75 with acute or convalescent COVID-19. Sequenced input: peripheral blood. The DNA sequence follows: TGTGCCAGTAGTCCCACGCGGGACTCCTATGTGTATACGCAGTATTTT. This codes for CASSPTRDSYVYTQYF.